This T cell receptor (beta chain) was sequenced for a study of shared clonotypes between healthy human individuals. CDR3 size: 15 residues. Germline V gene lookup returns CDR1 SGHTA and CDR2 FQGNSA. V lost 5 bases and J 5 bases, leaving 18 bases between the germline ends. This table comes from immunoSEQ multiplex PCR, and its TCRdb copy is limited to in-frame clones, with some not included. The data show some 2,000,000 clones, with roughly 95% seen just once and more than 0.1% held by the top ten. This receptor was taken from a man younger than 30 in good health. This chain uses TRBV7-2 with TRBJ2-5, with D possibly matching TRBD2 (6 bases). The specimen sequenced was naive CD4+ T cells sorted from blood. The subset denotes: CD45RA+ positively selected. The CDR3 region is CASSPNGGLMETQYF. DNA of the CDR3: TGTGCCAGCAGCCCAAACGGAGGGCTGATGGAGACCCAGTACTTC.